A selection of T cell receptor beta chains follows, all from one sample in a study of long-term antiretroviral therapy in people with HIV. Some clones are missing from TCRdb's copy, which holds only in-frame ones; the method was immunoSEQ multiplex PCR. The sample includes 25,000 to 30,000 clones, roughly 92% of them seen just once. Sequences were derived from unsorted PBMCs, sampled around 6.3 years after starting antiretroviral therapy. These TCRs come from a woman aged 40 to 50 with HIV. CDR3s include the opening cysteine and the closing phenylalanine or tryptophan. D genes are given only for firm matches. A clone size is listed for some rows: how often the clone was seen (once, few, many), or a class if it is expanded.

d_gene: TRBD1
v_gene: TRBV2
abundance: NA
j_gene: TRBJ1-4
CDR3aa: CASSYPRTGASTNEKLFF
CDR3nt: TGTGCCAGCAGTTACCCCCGGACAGGGGCGTCAACTAATGAAAAACTGTTTTTT

d_gene: NA
v_gene: TRBV6-5
abundance: NA
j_gene: TRBJ1-1
CDR3aa: CASSLSGVNTEAFF
CDR3nt: TGTGCCAGCAGCCTCTCGGGGGTAAACACTGAAGCTTTCTTT

d_gene: NA
v_gene: TRBV6-6
abundance: NA
j_gene: TRBJ2-1
CDR3aa: CASSYSKAGTYNEQFF
CDR3nt: TGTGCCAGCAGTTACTCGAAGGCGGGGACTTACAATGAGCAGTTCTTC

d_gene: NA
v_gene: TRBV10-3
abundance: NA
j_gene: TRBJ1-2
CDR3aa: CAISDDRDYGYTF
CDR3nt: TGTGCCATCAGTGATGACCGAGACTATGGCTACACCTTC

d_gene: TRBD1
v_gene: TRBV6-5
abundance: NA
j_gene: TRBJ1-1
CDR3aa: CASSYGTGIQNTEAFF
CDR3nt: TGTGCCAGCAGTTACGGGACAGGGATCCAGAACACTGAAGCTTTCTTT

d_gene: TRBD1
v_gene: TRBV18
abundance: NA
j_gene: TRBJ1-2
CDR3aa: CASSTSGTGVYGYTF
CDR3nt: TGTGCCAGCTCAACTTCCGGGACAGGGGTCTATGGCTACACCTTC

d_gene: TRBD1
v_gene: TRBV5-8
abundance: NA
j_gene: TRBJ2-5
CDR3aa: CASSLGAGGIETQYF
CDR3nt: TGTGCCAGCAGCTTGGGCGCAGGGGGCATAGAGACCCAGTACTTC

d_gene: TRBD1
v_gene: TRBV2
abundance: NA
j_gene: TRBJ1-4
CDR3aa: CASRGTGEHNEKLF
CDR3nt: TGTGCCAGCAGAGGGACAGGAGAACATAATGAAAAACTGTTT

d_gene: NA
v_gene: TRBV7-2
abundance: NA
j_gene: TRBJ1-2
CDR3aa: CASSLGGEGVSYGYTF
CDR3nt: TGTGCCAGCAGCTTAGGGGGGGAGGGGGTCAGCTATGGCTACACCTTC

d_gene: NA
v_gene: TRBV5-1
abundance: NA
j_gene: TRBJ2-7
CDR3aa: CASSFGQGRIYEQYF
CDR3nt: TGCGCCAGCAGCTTTGGGCAGGGACGGATCTACGAGCAGTACTTC

d_gene: TRBD1
v_gene: TRBV6-1
abundance: NA
j_gene: TRBJ1-5
CDR3aa: CASRGFDRGNQPQHF
CDR3nt: TGTGCCAGCAGAGGCTTCGACAGGGGCAATCAGCCCCAGCATTTT

d_gene: TRBD1
v_gene: TRBV5-8
abundance: once
j_gene: TRBJ2-1
CDR3aa: CASSLPGQGAGNEQFF
CDR3nt: TGTGCCAGCAGCTTGCCTGGACAGGGGGCTGGCAATGAGCAGTTCTTC

d_gene: NA
v_gene: TRBV9
abundance: once
j_gene: TRBJ2-2
CDR3aa: CASSVDGDTGELFF
CDR3nt: TGTGCCAGCAGCGTAGATGGGGATACCGGGGAGCTGTTTTTT

d_gene: NA
v_gene: TRBV6-5
abundance: NA
j_gene: TRBJ2-7
CDR3aa: CASSYSGFSSSYEQYF
CDR3nt: TGTGCCAGCAGTTACTCGGGGTTTTCGAGCTCCTACGAGCAGTACTTC

d_gene: NA
v_gene: TRBV30
abundance: NA
j_gene: TRBJ2-5
CDR3aa: CAWASGRETQYF
CDR3nt: TGTGCCTGGGCCTCAGGGAGGGAGACCCAGTACTTC

d_gene: TRBD2
v_gene: TRBV7-9
abundance: once
j_gene: TRBJ2-1
CDR3aa: CASSPRGGNEQFF
CDR3nt: TGTGCCAGCAGCCCTCGGGGGGGAAATGAGCAGTTCTTC

d_gene: NA
v_gene: TRBV2
abundance: once
j_gene: TRBJ1-3
CDR3aa: CASSEQGNSGNTIYF
CDR3nt: TGTGCCAGCAGTGAACAGGGTAACTCTGGAAACACCATATATTTT

d_gene: TRBD1
v_gene: TRBV30
abundance: NA
j_gene: TRBJ2-5
CDR3aa: CAWRIQGVETQYF
CDR3nt: TGTGCCTGGAGGATACAGGGGGTTGAGACCCAGTACTTC

d_gene: NA
v_gene: TRBV2
abundance: NA
j_gene: TRBJ1-6
CDR3aa: CASLQRYNSPLHF
CDR3nt: TGTGCCAGTCTACAGCGCTATAATTCACCCCTCCACTTT

d_gene: TRBD1
v_gene: TRBV4-3
abundance: NA
j_gene: TRBJ2-7
CDR3aa: CASSQDRHRGLTEQYF
CDR3nt: TGCGCCAGCAGCCAAGATAGGCACAGGGGGCTCACCGAGCAGTACTTC

d_gene: NA
v_gene: TRBV6-9
abundance: NA
j_gene: TRBJ1-4
CDR3aa: CASSTGNREKLFF
CDR3nt: TGTGCCAGCAGTACTGGTAATCGAGAAAAACTGTTTTTT

d_gene: TRBD1
v_gene: TRBV4-3
abundance: NA
j_gene: TRBJ1-4
CDR3aa: CASSQDLGTGGASNEKLFF
CDR3nt: TGCGCCAGCAGCCAAGATCTTGGGACAGGGGGCGCCTCTAATGAAAAACTGTTTTTT

d_gene: NA
v_gene: TRBV19
abundance: NA
j_gene: TRBJ2-7
CDR3aa: CASSMQQSHEQYF
CDR3nt: TGTGCCAGTAGTATGCAACAGAGCCACGAGCAGTACTTC

d_gene: TRBD2
v_gene: TRBV5-1
abundance: NA
j_gene: TRBJ2-5
CDR3aa: CASSPGTSGGVETQYF
CDR3nt: TGCGCCAGCAGCCCCGGGACTAGCGGGGGGGTAGAGACCCAGTACTTC

d_gene: NA
v_gene: TRBV2
abundance: NA
j_gene: TRBJ2-1
CDR3aa: CASNAMRSYNEQFF
CDR3nt: TGTGCCAGCAACGCTATGCGCTCCTACAATGAGCAGTTCTTC

d_gene: NA
v_gene: TRBV19
abundance: NA
j_gene: TRBJ2-7
CDR3aa: CASSISRGTLDEQYF
CDR3nt: TGTGCCAGTAGTATATCTCGGGGGACTCTAGACGAGCAGTACTTC

d_gene: TRBD2
v_gene: TRBV2
abundance: NA
j_gene: TRBJ2-7
CDR3aa: CASNPGGRGTYEQYF
CDR3nt: TGTGCCAGCAACCCGGGGGGGCGGGGGACCTACGAGCAGTACTTC

d_gene: TRBD2
v_gene: TRBV29-1
abundance: NA
j_gene: TRBJ2-3
CDR3aa: CSVGGTSGGTDTQYF
CDR3nt: TGCAGCGTTGGGGGGACTAGCGGGGGCACAGATACGCAGTATTTT

d_gene: NA
v_gene: TRBV9
abundance: NA
j_gene: TRBJ2-6
CDR3aa: CASSWGQGSGANVLTF
CDR3nt: TGTGCCAGCAGCTGGGGGCAAGGGTCTGGGGCCAACGTCCTGACTTTC

d_gene: NA
v_gene: TRBV6-5
abundance: NA
j_gene: TRBJ1-5
CDR3aa: CASSYLGQQPQHF
CDR3nt: TGTGCCAGCAGTTACCTAGGGCAACAGCCCCAGCATTTT

d_gene: TRBD1
v_gene: TRBV7-2
abundance: NA
j_gene: TRBJ1-6
CDR3aa: CASSLTGQGHSPLHF
CDR3nt: TGTGCCAGCAGCTTGACGGGACAGGGCCATTCACCCCTCCACTTT

d_gene: TRBD1
v_gene: TRBV7-2
abundance: NA
j_gene: TRBJ1-2
CDR3aa: CASSPMTGGHYGYTF
CDR3nt: TGTGCCAGCAGCCCGATGACAGGGGGCCACTATGGCTACACCTTC

d_gene: NA
v_gene: TRBV4-3
abundance: NA
j_gene: TRBJ2-1
CDR3aa: CASSQGNDEQFF
CDR3nt: TGCGCCAGCAGCCAAGGTAATGATGAGCAGTTCTTC

d_gene: NA
v_gene: TRBV18
abundance: once
j_gene: TRBJ2-7
CDR3aa: CASSRGSDYEQYF
CDR3nt: TGTGCCAGCTCACGGGGGTCCGACTACGAGCAGTACTTC

d_gene: NA
v_gene: TRBV9
abundance: NA
j_gene: TRBJ2-5
CDR3aa: CASSVGSAVGQETQYF
CDR3nt: TGTGCCAGCAGCGTAGGGAGTGCCGTAGGCCAAGAGACCCAGTACTTC

d_gene: NA
v_gene: TRBV6-6
abundance: once
j_gene: TRBJ1-1
CDR3aa: CASERGGTEAFF
CDR3nt: TGTGCCAGCGAAAGAGGGGGCACTGAAGCTTTCTTT

d_gene: NA
v_gene: TRBV6-1
abundance: NA
j_gene: TRBJ2-7
CDR3aa: CASSLFPGEQYF
CDR3nt: TGTGCCAGCAGTCTATTCCCGGGCGAGCAGTACTTC

d_gene: NA
v_gene: TRBV25-1
abundance: NA
j_gene: TRBJ2-3
CDR3aa: CASSSVQGPDTQYF
CDR3nt: TGTGCCAGCAGTTCGGTTCAGGGGCCAGATACGCAGTATTTT

d_gene: NA
v_gene: TRBV19
abundance: NA
j_gene: TRBJ2-3
CDR3aa: CASSISGQSTDTQYF
CDR3nt: TGTGCCAGTAGTATCAGTGGGCAGAGCACAGATACGCAGTATTTT

d_gene: NA
v_gene: TRBV7-2
abundance: NA
j_gene: TRBJ1-1
CDR3aa: CASSVLQGNTEAFF
CDR3nt: TGTGCCAGCAGCGTCCTTCAGGGGAACACTGAAGCTTTCTTT

d_gene: TRBD1
v_gene: TRBV6-8
abundance: NA
j_gene: TRBJ2-2
CDR3aa: CASRLGQSTGELFF
CDR3nt: TGTGCCAGCAGGCTGGGACAGTCCACCGGGGAGCTGTTTTTT

d_gene: NA
v_gene: TRBV7-2
abundance: NA
j_gene: TRBJ1-1
CDR3aa: CASSLRTMNTEAFF
CDR3nt: TGTGCCAGCAGCTTACGGACAATGAACACTGAAGCTTTCTTT

d_gene: TRBD1
v_gene: TRBV6-1
abundance: NA
j_gene: TRBJ1-1
CDR3aa: CASQRQGAEAFF
CDR3nt: TGTGCCAGCCAGCGGCAGGGGGCTGAAGCTTTCTTT

d_gene: NA
v_gene: TRBV14
abundance: NA
j_gene: TRBJ1-3
CDR3aa: CASSQETRPGNTIYF
CDR3nt: TGTGCCAGCAGCCAAGAAACACGGCCTGGAAACACCATATATTTT

d_gene: TRBD1
v_gene: TRBV5-1
abundance: NA
j_gene: TRBJ2-1
CDR3aa: CASSLRTGVQDNEQFF
CDR3nt: TGCGCCAGCAGCTTGAGGACAGGGGTTCAGGACAATGAGCAGTTCTTC

d_gene: NA
v_gene: TRBV7-2
abundance: NA
j_gene: TRBJ2-7
CDR3aa: CASSSPLGLSYEQYF
CDR3nt: TGTGCCAGCAGCTCTCCATTGGGGCTTTCCTACGAGCAGTACTTC

d_gene: NA
v_gene: TRBV7-9
abundance: few
j_gene: TRBJ2-5
CDR3aa: CASSLVQGRETQYF
CDR3nt: TGTGCCAGCAGCTTAGTACAGGGAAGGGAGACCCAGTACTTC

d_gene: NA
v_gene: TRBV21-1
abundance: NA
j_gene: TRBJ1-2
CDR3aa: CASSRLGGHYGYTF
CDR3nt: TGTGCCAGCAGCCGTCTCGGGGGGCACTATGGCTACACCTTC

d_gene: TRBD1
v_gene: TRBV28
abundance: NA
j_gene: TRBJ1-1
CDR3aa: CASTPGGNTEAFF
CDR3nt: TGTGCCAGCACCCCAGGGGGGAACACTGAAGCTTTCTTT

d_gene: NA
v_gene: TRBV2
abundance: NA
j_gene: TRBJ1-2
CDR3aa: CASSGDIRNNYGYTF
CDR3nt: TGTGCCAGCAGTGGGGACATACGGAATAACTATGGCTACACCTTC

d_gene: NA
v_gene: TRBV11-2
abundance: NA
j_gene: TRBJ2-4
CDR3aa: CASSLDRDIKNIQYF
CDR3nt: TGTGCCAGCAGCTTAGATCGGGACATCAAAAACATTCAGTACTTC

d_gene: TRBD1
v_gene: TRBV5-1
abundance: NA
j_gene: TRBJ1-2
CDR3aa: CASSPGQGIDYGYTF
CDR3nt: TGCGCCAGCAGCCCCGGACAGGGAATAGACTATGGCTACACCTTC

d_gene: NA
v_gene: TRBV4-3
abundance: NA
j_gene: TRBJ2-2
CDR3aa: CASSMGATYTGELFF
CDR3nt: TGCGCCAGCAGCATGGGGGCGACTTACACCGGGGAGCTGTTTTTT

d_gene: TRBD1
v_gene: TRBV7-2
abundance: NA
j_gene: TRBJ2-5
CDR3aa: CASSRGQLQETQYF
CDR3nt: TGTGCCAGCAGCCGGGGACAGCTTCAAGAGACCCAGTACTTC

d_gene: NA
v_gene: TRBV4-3
abundance: NA
j_gene: TRBJ2-5
CDR3aa: CASSQATDETQYF
CDR3nt: TGCGCCAGCAGCCAAGCTACGGACGAGACCCAGTACTTC

d_gene: NA
v_gene: TRBV30
abundance: few
j_gene: TRBJ1-1
CDR3aa: CAWSVGSNTEAFF
CDR3nt: TGTGCCTGGAGTGTAGGTTCAAACACTGAAGCTTTCTTT

d_gene: TRBD1
v_gene: TRBV7-2
abundance: NA
j_gene: TRBJ1-2
CDR3aa: CASSIAGGAYGYTF
CDR3nt: TGTGCCAGCAGCATCGCAGGGGGCGCCTATGGCTACACCTTC

d_gene: TRBD1
v_gene: TRBV6-6
abundance: NA
j_gene: TRBJ1-2
CDR3aa: CASNQQGAEQGYTF
CDR3nt: TGTGCCAGCAACCAACAGGGGGCTGAACAAGGCTACACCTTC

d_gene: NA
v_gene: TRBV4-1
abundance: NA
j_gene: TRBJ1-1
CDR3aa: CASSQVSPGTEAFF
CDR3nt: TGCGCCAGCAGCCAAGTATCCCCCGGGACAGAAGCTTTCTTT

d_gene: NA
v_gene: TRBV7-2
abundance: NA
j_gene: TRBJ2-5
CDR3aa: CASSRSSWETQYF
CDR3nt: TGTGCCAGCAGCCGGAGTAGCTGGGAGACCCAGTACTTC